The present entry profiles one T cell receptor (beta chain) with its context. Its antigen is unknown. Base-call qualities are not available, and no considerably larger clone is one nucleotide away. The CDR3 regions of human TCRbeta chains were subjected to immunosequencing. The paper's processing steps were these. TCRs in the repertoires were compared against a reference library of SARS-CoV-2-specific TCRs that had been generated with the MIRA antigen-specificity platform. Breadth meant the fraction of unique TCRs that were SARS-CoV-2-associated, whereas depth meant the fraction of total T cells that were SARS-CoV-2-associated. Using the MIRA data, every spike-specific TCR was mapped to the spike region that the TCR reacted to and assigned to either a CD4 or a CD8 class. Log10-transformed breadth and depth values were compared by one-way ANOVA with Sidak's multiple comparisons tests. Drawn from immuneACCESS, this table holds only the in-frame rearrangements with V and J called that TCRdb kept. Clones are partly lost; checked studies trace under half to an unresolved V gene and leave the rest unexplained. The V and J calls and clone size were taken over from that table, and D and trimming were inferred from the DNA. For this sample the table gives approximately 150,000 clones, of which 90% were detected only once. Together, the top ten hold roughly 4% of the sample.

This sample was included in a study of T cell responses to AZD1222 COVID-19 vaccine (dated by TCRdb to about 2021). Study-wide context: TCR sequencing was performed for over 230 trial participants, of whom approximately 200 were given two doses of AZD1222 and around 26 were given two doses of MenACWY control vaccine. Enrollment into the trials was organized by age into subgroups of 18-55, 56-69 and 70-plus years, and those subgroups contained roughly 150, 30 and 60 TCR-sequenced participants, respectively.

Beyond this particular receptor, the publication reports: After two AZD1222 doses, spike-specific TCR breadth and depth were significantly higher than at day 0 and than in MenACWY recipients. Participants were mostly white British and included more females than males, and it was suggested by the authors that clonal diversity may have been underestimated. Conclusions about previously exposed vaccinees are limited because only six or seven AZD1222 recipients were SARS-CoV-2 seropositive at baseline. Because no day 14 peak-response samples were available, the repertoires could be characterized only after the peak T cell response. The vaccine-associated CD4 TCRs covered the entire spike protein, and the dominant responses fell in regions 160-218 and 743-854. The 56-69-year group was small, and its depth increase did not reach significance, likely because of low power. Nearly half of unique spike-specific TCRs reportedly recognized epitopes outside regions mutated in the B.1.351 and B.1.1.7 variants.

The time point label on this specimen signifies: about 28 days (+/-7) after the second vaccine dose. This sample's treatment or condition label indicates: meningococcal conjugate vaccine given as trial control. Vaccinee samples were obtained from the UK trials COV001 and COV002, which included a single-blind randomized controlled phase 2/3 trial of AZD1222 (ChAdOx1 nCoV-19) in healthy adults. Trial participant PBMC samples were collected at day 0 and day 28 after the second dose for TCRbeta chain sequencing. Taken from the germline V gene, the CDR1 and CDR2 loops are SGHTA and FQGTGA. Relative to germline, V is 0 bases shorter and J is 3 bases shorter, with 8 bases between their ends. Counted from cysteine to phenylalanine, this CDR3 has 14 amino acids. Only the CDR3 portion is preserved as DNA: 42 bases, with reading frame beginning at the first base.

This chain joins TRBV7-3 to TRBJ1-2; a weak D assignment points to TRBD1 (5 bases agree). The sequences come from peripheral blood, collected 28 days after the second dose of the MenACWY control vaccine. This receptor was obtained from an adult who received the MenACWY meningococcal vaccine as a control. The sequence in DNA is TGTGCCAGCAGCTTAACTTCCAGGGACTATGGCTACACCTTC. The translation is CASSLTSRDYGYTF.